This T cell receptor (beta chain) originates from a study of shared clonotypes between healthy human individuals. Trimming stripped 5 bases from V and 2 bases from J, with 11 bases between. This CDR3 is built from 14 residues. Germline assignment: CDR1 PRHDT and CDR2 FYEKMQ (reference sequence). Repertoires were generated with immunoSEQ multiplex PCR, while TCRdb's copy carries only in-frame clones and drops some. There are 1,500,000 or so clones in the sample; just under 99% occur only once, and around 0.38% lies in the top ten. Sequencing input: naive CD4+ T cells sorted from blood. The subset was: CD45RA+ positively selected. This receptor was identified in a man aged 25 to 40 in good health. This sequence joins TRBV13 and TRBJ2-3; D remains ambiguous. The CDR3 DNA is TGTGCCAGCAGCCGCAGAGGAAACACAGATACGCAGTATTTT. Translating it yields CASSRRGNTDTQYF.